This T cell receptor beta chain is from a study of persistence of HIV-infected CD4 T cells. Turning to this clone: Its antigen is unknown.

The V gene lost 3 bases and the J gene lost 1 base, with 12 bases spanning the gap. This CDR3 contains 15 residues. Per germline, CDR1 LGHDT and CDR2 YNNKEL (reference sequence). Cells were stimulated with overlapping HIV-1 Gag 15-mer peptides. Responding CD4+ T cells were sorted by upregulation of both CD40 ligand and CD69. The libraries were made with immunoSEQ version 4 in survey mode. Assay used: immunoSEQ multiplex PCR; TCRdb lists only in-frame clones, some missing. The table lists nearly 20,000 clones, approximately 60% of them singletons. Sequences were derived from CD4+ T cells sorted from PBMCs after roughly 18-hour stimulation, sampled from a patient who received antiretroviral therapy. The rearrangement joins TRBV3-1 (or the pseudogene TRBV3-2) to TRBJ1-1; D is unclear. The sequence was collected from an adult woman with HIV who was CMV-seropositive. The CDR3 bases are TGTGCCAGCAGCCAGAAGTCGAACGGGAACACTGAAGCTTTCTTT. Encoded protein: CASSQKSNGNTEAFF.